This passage covers 10 T cell receptor beta chains from one sample sequenced in a study of human T cells and chemical hapten exposure. Specified time point: patch test 2, 6 weeks after DPC sensitization. Treatment noted: therapeutic diphenylcyclopropenone sensitization with weekly scalp DPC. TCRdb processed the RACE reads anew with MiXCR; each CDR3 protein has one entry. The table lists over 70,000 distinct CDR3 sequences, about 9.9% of them singletons. Sequencing was performed on whole blood, taken in connection with sensitization to the hapten diphenylcyclopropenone (DPC). Receptor source: a man aged 18 to 30 with alopecia areata. Some clones in this sample may be carry-over from other donors' samples.

The gene calls are TRBV5-5 and TRBJ2-4; TRBD1 matches 7 bases. After removal of 3 bases from V and 8 bases from J, the junction contained 14 bases not matched to a gene. The length of the CDR3 is 16 residues. CDR1 and CDR2 (germline): SGHKS, YYEKEE (reference sequence). CDR3 sequence reads: CASSYRQGTFGDIQYF. The CDR3 DNA reads TGTGCCAGCAGCTACCGACAGGGTACCTTCGGGGACATTCAGTACTTC.

The table lists this clonotype with many counts. In DNA form, the CDR3 reads TGTGCCAGCACAACGGTATTCGAAGAGACCCAGTACTTC. This codes for CASTTVFEETQYF. The chain joins TRBV6-6 to TRBJ2-5; no reliable D call. V was shortened by 7 bases and J by 3 bases, with 12 bases between the two germline ends. The germline V gene encodes CDR1 MNHNY and CDR2 SVGAGI (reference sequence). The CDR3 has 13 amino acids.

This clonotype was detected only a few times. The gene calls are TRBV11-2 and TRBJ2-7, with no clear D. CDR1 SGHAT and CDR2 FQNNGV come from the germline V gene. This CDR3 has 13 amino acids. Trimming cost V 5 bases and J 9 bases, with 17 bases left between them. The CDR3 nucleotides are TGTGCCAGCAGCCCCAGCATGACCTGGGGGCAGTACGTC. Residues: CASSPSMTWGQYV.

This clonotype turned up a few times. This chain links TRBV6-9 with TRBJ2-2; 10 bases are shared with TRBD2. Germline assignment: CDR1 MNHGY and CDR2 SVAAGI. The CDR3 has 16 residues. Germline trimming cut 4 bases from V and 4 bases from J; bases unmatched to any gene: 6. The CDR3 is CASSSPGLASTGELFF. CDR3 DNA: TGTGCCAGCAGTTCCCCGGGACTAGCGTCCACCGGGGAGCTGTTTTTT.

This clonotype was seen more than once but under ten times. The rearrangement joins TRBV27 to TRBJ2-4; tentative D call: TRBD1 (5 bases). The CDR3 length is 15 residues. The germline gives CDR1 MNHEY, CDR2 SMNVEV (reference sequence). V was pared by 5 bases and J by 0 bases, with 11 bases between. The CDR3: CASSSDRIAKNIQYF. The DNA for the CDR3 is TGTGCCAGCAGTAGTGACAGAATAGCCAAAAACATTCAGTACTTC.

The table lists this clonotype with a few counts. The rearrangement uses TRBV20-1 and TRBJ2-1; 9 nucleotides agree with TRBD2. Germline CDR1 is DFQATT and CDR2 is SNEGSKA (reference sequence). CDR3 length: 15 residues. V lost 1 base to trimming and J lost 6 bases; unmatched junction nucleotides: 7. The CDR3 sequence: CSARVPSGVLNEQFF. CDR3 nucleotides: TGCAGTGCTAGAGTCCCTAGCGGGGTCCTCAATGAGCAGTTCTTC.

This clonotype was seen repeatedly, ten times or more. CDR3: CASSQDSGGTSNEQFF. CDR3 DNA: TGCGCCAGCAGCCAAGATTCGGGCGGGACCTCTAATGAGCAGTTCTTC. This chain uses TRBV4-3 with TRBJ2-1; possibly TRBD2 for D (6 bases). CDR1 is LGHNA, CDR2 YSLEER, per germline. The CDR3 has 16 residues. V gave up 0 bases and J gave up 7 bases, with 16 bases separating them.

In its sample, this clonotype was seen a few times. The rearrangement joins TRBV2 to TRBJ1-2; D gene unclear. Trimming took 0 bases from V and 2 from J, leaving 10 bases between them. This CDR3 comprises 15 residues. Germline V gene lookup returns CDR1 SNHLY and CDR2 FYNNEI. The DNA for the CDR3 is TGTGCCAGCAGTGAAGCGGGATCCTTGAACTATGGCTACACCTTC. Its protein product is CASSEAGSLNYGYTF.

This clonotype was counted only a few times. V gene TRBV12-5 combines with J gene TRBJ1-6; unclear D gene. Germline loops: CDR1 LGHNT, CDR2 FRNRAP. The V end was cut by 1 base, the J end by 7 bases, with 2 bases between. CDR3 length equals 12 residues. The CDR3 is CASGLGNSPLHF. CDR3 sequence (DNA): TGTGCTAGTGGTTTGGGGAATTCACCCCTCCACTTT.

Only a few counts were recorded for this clonotype. This sequence joins TRBV15 and TRBJ2-5; D is tentatively TRBD1 or TRBD2 (6 bases each). The CDR3 runs to 14 residues. In germline, CDR1 is LNHNV, CDR2 YYDKDF (reference sequence). Trimming pared 2 bases from V and 1 base from J, leaving 8 bases between. DNA of the CDR3: TGTGCCACCAGCAGAAGGGGGGCCCAAGAGACCCAGTACTTC. Its translation: CATSRRGAQETQYF.